The present TCR delta chain was sequenced within a study of γδ T cells in repeated Plasmodium falciparum infection. General study points: Over time and infection, Vgamma9/Vdelta2+ repertoires remained highly stable and polyclonal.

This clone came up a few times. Its antigen is not known. This DNA translates differently at residue 13 from the TCRdb protein, which is that of a much larger clone; a read error is likely, and the protein shown is the DNA's own translation. Flow sorting of PBMC yielded separate Vgamma9/Vdelta2+ and Vdelta2-negative gammadelta T cell populations for bulk repertoire analysis. TCRdb reanalysed the multiplex PCR reads via CATT. This sample has about 48,000 delta-chain clones, with 1.5% to 2% found just once. Trimming removed 0 bases from V and 2 bases from J; junction bases left unmatched: 12. The CDR3 contains 19 residues. Germline CDR1 is GEAIGNYY and CDR2 is EKD.

What was sequenced was gamma-delta T cells from blood. This chain uses TRDV2 with TRDJ1, with TRDD3 matching 12 bases. Matching the DNA to germline supplied the J gene, which TCRdb does not give. The receptor's source is a pool of human donors (malaria-infected and uninfected, not separated). DNA of the CDR3: TGTGCCTGTGACACCCTGCCTCCTGGGGGATACGGAAGAACCGATAAACTCATCTTT. Its translation is CACDTLPPGGYGRTDKLIF.